This is a list of T cell receptor beta chains from one sample in a study of T-cell reconstitution after alpha-beta-depleted transplantation in children. TCRdb reanalysed the PCR reads using MiXCR and keeps one entry per CDR3 protein. This table holds 150,000 to 200,000 distinct CDR3 sequences, roughly 10% found once. The sequences come from PBMCs, collected before TCRalphabeta/CD19-depleted stem cell transplant. These receptors were collected from a boy aged 2 to 10 with acute myeloid leukemia, due to receive a stem cell transplant. CDR3s include the opening cysteine and the closing phenylalanine or tryptophan. The D gene is left open where the match is weak. Expanded clones are given a class, and other clones once, few, many or no size at all.

TRBJ1-1 | many | TRBV4-1 | . | CASSQGLINTEAFF | TGCGCCAGCAGCCAAGGTTTGATCAACACTGAAGCTTTCTTT
TRBJ2-7 | many | TRBV7-2 | . | CASSSISAGMYEQYF | TGTGCCAGCAGCTCCATATCGGCAGGGATGTACGAGCAGTACTTC
TRBJ1-1 | many | TRBV20-1 | TRBD1 | CSAPGQVNTEAFF | TGCAGTGCCCCGGGACAGGTGAACACTGAAGCTTTCTTT
TRBJ2-2 | many | TRBV12-3/TRBV12-4 | . | CASTLINTGELFF | TGTGCCAGCACCCTTATTAACACCGGGGAGCTGTTTTTT
TRBJ2-1 | many | TRBV3-1 | . | CASSQGWQPAVNEQFF | TGTGCCAGCAGCCAAGGTTGGCAGCCGGCCGTGAATGAGCAGTTCTTC
TRBJ2-1 | many | TRBV20-1 | . | CSASVTVGVYEQFF | TGCAGTGCTAGTGTTACTGTAGGCGTCTATGAGCAGTTCTTC
TRBJ2-7 | . | TRBV20-1 | TRBD2 | CSARGGLAGSYEQYF | TGCAGTGCTAGAGGGGGACTAGCGGGGAGCTACGAGCAGTACTTC
TRBJ2-1 | many | TRBV3-1 | . | CASSRESESPNEQFF | TGTGCCAGCAGCCGAGAATCTGAGAGTCCCAATGAGCAGTTCTTC
TRBJ2-2 | few | TRBV20-1 | . | CSARDLDGKDTGELFF | TGCAGTGCTAGAGATCTAGATGGCAAGGACACCGGGGAGCTGTTTTTT
TRBJ2-1 | many | TRBV20-1 | . | CSAPPGGSYNEQFF | TGCAGTGCCCCCCCAGGCGGATCCTACAATGAGCAGTTCTTC
TRBJ2-3 | many | TRBV7-9 | . | CASSLDSSGGTDTQYF | TGTGCCAGCAGCCTTGATTCCTCAGGGGGCACAGATACGCAGTATTTT
TRBJ2-1 | many | TRBV11-3 | . | CASSLVVNNEQFF | TGTGCCAGCAGCTTAGTAGTTAACAATGAGCAGTTCTTC
TRBJ1-1 | many | TRBV2 | . | CASSERQAMNTEAFF | TGTGCCAGCAGTGAACGACAGGCAATGAACACTGAAGCTTTCTTT
TRBJ2-7 | . | TRBV12-3/TRBV12-4 | . | CAISLNPPLWEQDSYEQYF | TGTGCCATCAGTTTAAACCCCCCGTTGTGGGAGCAGGATTCCTACGAGCAGTACTTC
TRBJ2-6 | many | TRBV15 | . | CATSRGLGSSGANVLTF | TGTGCCACCAGCAGAGGGCTGGGTAGCTCTGGGGCCAACGTCCTGACTTTC
TRBJ1-1 | once | TRBV9 | . | CASSVVGGLDSPDTEAFF | TGCGCCAGCAGCGTAGTAGGAGGCTTGGACAGCCCTGACACTGAAGCTTTCTTC
TRBJ2-1 | many | TRBV5-1 | . | CASSPDGLTNNEQFF | TGCGCCAGCAGCCCCGATGGACTAACCAACAATGAGCAGTTCTTC
TRBJ2-1 | many | TRBV4-1 | TRBD2 | CASSQDRSGDYNEQFF | TGCGCCAGCAGCCAAGATCGAAGCGGGGACTACAATGAGCAGTTCTTC
TRBJ1-1 | many | TRBV6-5 | . | CASSPSRGPMNTEAFF | TGTGCCAGCAGCCCCTCCCGGGGGCCGATGAACACTGAAGCTTTCTTT
TRBJ2-2 | many | TRBV12-3/TRBV12-4 | TRBD2 | CASSLSGGAGELFF | TGTGCCAGCAGTTTATCGGGGGGGGCCGGGGAGCTGTTTTTT
TRBJ2-3 | many | TRBV7-8 | . | CASSSFFGQSVPTDTQYF | TGTGCCAGCAGCTCGTTCTTTGGACAGTCCGTCCCCACAGATACGCAGTATTTT
TRBJ2-1 | . | TRBV2 | TRBD2 | CASRAPSGGPNNEQFF | TGTGCCAGCAGGGCCCCTAGCGGGGGGCCAAACAATGAGCAGTTCTTC
TRBJ1-3 | many | TRBV7-9 | . | CASSFPLQRGTIYF | TGTGCCAGCAGCTTTCCCCTCCAAAGGGGCACCATATATTTT
TRBJ2-5 | many | TRBV5-1 | . | CASSLKGQETQYF | TGCGCCAGCAGCTTGAAGGGTCAAGAGACCCAGTACTTC
TRBJ1-3 | many | TRBV12-3/TRBV12-4 | TRBD1 | CASSSRTGGLTSGNTIYF | TGTGCCAGCAGTTCTCGGACAGGGGGCCTAACCTCTGGAAACACCATATATTTT
TRBJ1-1 | . | TRBV28 | . | CASRATGTDIFLVPNTEAFF | TGTGCCAGCAGAGCCACGGGGACCGATATCTTTCTGGTCCCCAACACTGAAGCTTTCTTT
TRBJ1-2 | many | TRBV5-1 | . | CASSTSRPDPNYGYTF | TGCGCCAGCAGCACCTCTAGGCCAGACCCTAACTATGGCTACACCTTC
TRBJ2-1 | many | TRBV2 | TRBD2 | CASKRTSGRAGSYNEQFF | TGTGCCAGCAAGAGGACTAGCGGGAGGGCCGGCTCCTACAATGAGCAGTTCTTC
TRBJ2-1 | many | TRBV12-3/TRBV12-4 | TRBD2 | CASSLSGTSGGAYEQFF | TGTGCCAGCAGTTTGTCCGGGACTAGCGGGGGGGCATATGAGCAGTTCTTC
TRBJ2-3 | many | TRBV27 | . | CASSLLGGAFTDTQYF | TGTGCCAGCAGTTTATTGGGCGGGGCCTTCACAGATACGCAGTATTTT
TRBJ1-2 | many | TRBV5-1 | TRBD1 | CASSGGQGGNYGYTF | TGCGCCAGCAGCGGCGGGCAGGGGGGAAACTATGGCTACACCTTC
TRBJ1-1 | many | TRBV5-1 | . | CASSHPGHQNTEAFF | TGCGCCAGCAGCCACCCGGGACACCAGAACACTGAAGCTTTCTTT
TRBJ2-1 | many | TRBV7-6 | TRBD2 | CASSELTSGANPEQFF | TGTGCCAGCAGCGAACTCACTAGCGGGGCCAATCCGGAGCAGTTCTTC
TRBJ1-2 | . | TRBV30 | . | CAWKPGPPALNYTF | TGTGCCTGGAAACCCGGACCACCGGCTCTTAATTACACCTTC
TRBJ2-2 | many | TRBV7-3 | . | CASSLDSGAGTGELFF | TGTGCCAGCAGCTTAGATTCAGGGGCGGGCACCGGGGAGCTGTTTTTT
TRBJ1-5 | many | TRBV28 | . | CASSLGLGGLGNQPQHF | TGTGCCAGCAGTTTAGGTCTGGGGGGCCTCGGGAATCAGCCCCAGCATTTT
TRBJ2-2 | many | TRBV4-2 | TRBD2 | CASSRLLAGANTGELFF | TGTGCCAGCAGCCGCTTACTAGCGGGGGCGAACACCGGGGAGCTGTTTTTT
TRBJ2-6 | many | TRBV25-1 | . | CASSSSGVGGANVLTF | TGTGCCAGCAGTTCGTCAGGGGTCGGTGGGGCCAACGTCCTGACTTTC
TRBJ1-1 | many | TRBV5-5 | . | CASSRTGTSTLGTEAFF | TGTGCCAGCAGTAGAACCGGGACATCTACCCTGGGGACTGAAGCTTTCTTT
TRBJ2-5 | many | TRBV29-1 | TRBD1 | CSVRRDRGSETQYF | TGCAGCGTGCGTAGGGACAGGGGGTCGGAGACCCAGTACTTC
TRBJ2-7 | many | TRBV5-6 | . | CASSFGIPIRDGTYEQYF | TGTGCCAGCAGCTTTGGTATCCCCATCCGGGACGGTACCTACGAGCAGTACTTC
TRBJ2-5 | many | TRBV20-1 | TRBD2 | CSPWGGQETQYF | TGCAGCCCATGGGGGGGACAAGAGACCCAGTACTTC
TRBJ1-5 | many | TRBV7-2 | . | CASSPPGSNQPQHF | TGTGCCAGCAGCCCTCCCGGCAGCAATCAGCCCCAGCATTTT
TRBJ2-3 | many | TRBV5-1 | . | CASKGVSDTQYF | TGCGCCAGCAAGGGGGTCTCAGATACGCAGTATTTT
TRBJ2-5 | many | TRBV20-1 | . | CSAVTSETQYF | TGCAGTGCTGTGACTAGTGAGACCCAGTACTTC
TRBJ1-4 | many | TRBV20-1 | . | CSARGEKLFF | TGCAGTGCTAGAGGTGAAAAACTGTTTTTT